This TCR beta chain was sequenced in a study of response to subunit inactivated influenza vaccine. V shed 4 bases and J shed 1 base, with 7 bases lying between them. Per germline, CDR1 DFQATT and CDR2 SNEGSKA (reference sequence). The CDR3 spans 12 residues. TCRdb re-called the RT-PCR reads with MiXCR, one entry per CDR3 protein. The profile covers 530,000 or so distinct CDR3 sequences, with about 25% appearing a single time and about 1.9% taken by the ten largest. General study results and limits: After each seasonal influenza vaccination, few new T cells are recruited, the authors suggested.

A remark on this clonotype: What it binds is unknown.

The V gene is TRBV20-1, the J gene TRBJ1-2, with D uncertain. The receptor was derived from a man in his fifties or sixties who received an inactivated influenza vaccine. The source was CD4+ T cells sorted from PBMCs, collected 5 days after vaccination. CDR3 sequence (DNA): TGCAGTGCTACGGAAGATAACTATGGCTACACCTTC. Its protein is CSATEDNYGYTF.